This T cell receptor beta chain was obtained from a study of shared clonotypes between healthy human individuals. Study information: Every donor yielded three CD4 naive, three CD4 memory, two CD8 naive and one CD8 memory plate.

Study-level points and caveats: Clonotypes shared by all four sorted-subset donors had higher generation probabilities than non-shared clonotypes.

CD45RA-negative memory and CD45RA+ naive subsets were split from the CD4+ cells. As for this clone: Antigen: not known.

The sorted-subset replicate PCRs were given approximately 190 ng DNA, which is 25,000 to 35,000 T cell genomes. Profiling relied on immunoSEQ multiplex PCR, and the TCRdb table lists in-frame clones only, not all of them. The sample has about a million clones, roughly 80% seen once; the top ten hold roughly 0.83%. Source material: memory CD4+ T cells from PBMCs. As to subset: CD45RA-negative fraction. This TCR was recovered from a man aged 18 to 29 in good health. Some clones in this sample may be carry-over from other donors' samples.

This CDR3 is CASARTVPRDEKLFF. The CDR3, as DNA: TGTGCCAGCGCCCGGACAGTCCCGAGGGATGAAAAACTGTTTTTT. This chain connects TRBV2 to TRBJ1-4; D may be TRBD1 (6 bases). CDR3 length equals 15 residues. Germline lookup yields CDR1 SNHLY and CDR2 FYNNEI. V lost 8 bases to trimming and J lost 6 bases, with 19 bases between them.